This TCR beta chain stems from a study of identifying expanded T cells in peripheral blood. Sequenced by immunoSEQ multiplex PCR; TCRdb stores in-frame clones only, minus some. The data contain some 100,000 clones, around nine tenths of them singletons. CDR1 and CDR2 from the germline V gene are SEHNR and FQNEAQ (reference sequence). CDR3 length equals 14 residues. V dropped 3 bases and J dropped 8 bases, with 16 bases sitting between them. In this sample, this clone turned up once. The clonotype was recovered from a person aged 18-69 years in good health. The chain combines TRBV7-9 with TRBJ1-2, with D possibly matching TRBD1 (5 bases). The sequenced sample was blood. In DNA, the CDR3 is TGTGCCAGCAGCTTGCCTCGGGGGAGTACGGGCTACACCTTC. It codes for CASSLPRGSTGYTF.